This TCR beta chain stems from a study of blood T cell repertoires in COVID-19. Sequencing was performed with immunoSEQ multiplex PCR; in TCRdb, only in-frame clones are kept and a portion is missing. Here the sample spans about 310,000 clones, roughly 85% being singletons. Germline CDR1 and CDR2: SQVTM and ANQGSEA. The CDR3 loop spans 16 amino acids. V was clipped by 2 bases and J by 7 bases; unmatched bases: 15. This receptor was taken from a woman in her twenties or thirties who had been exposed to COVID-19. V is TRBV29-1 and J is TRBJ2-3, with TRBD2 matching 7 bases. Sequencing was carried out using PBMCs or T cells enriched from blood (not recorded which). CDR3 amino acids: CSVENGASGYENTQYF. The CDR3 bases are TGCAGCGTTGAAAACGGAGCTAGCGGTTATGAGAATACGCAGTATTTT.